The next 26 T cell receptor beta chains were all read from a single sample in a study of blood T cell repertoires in COVID-19. Method: immunoSEQ multiplex PCR; TCRdb's copy keeps in-frame clones and lacks some. This table has 200,000 to 250,000 clones, around 86% appearing once. Sequenced sample: peripheral blood. The receptors originated from a man aged 55 to 70 who had recovered from COVID-19.

This chain connects TRBV24-1 to TRBJ2-1; possible D gene TRBD1, 5 bases. The germline V gene encodes CDR1 KGHDR and CDR2 SFDVKD. V lost 1 base, J lost 9 bases, and 9 bases lay in between. There are 13 residues in the CDR3. The chain's CDR3 is CATSDFSGSEQFF. The CDR3 DNA follows: TGTGCCACCAGTGATTTTTCAGGGTCTGAGCAGTTCTTC.

This chain links TRBV18 with TRBJ1-1, with D hard to call. CDR3 length: 14 amino acids. Per germline, CDR1 KGHSH and CDR2 LQKENI. V lost 1 base to trimming and J lost 2 bases, with 8 bases between them. The CDR3 bases are TGTGCCAGCTCACCACTTTCAGGAAACACTGAAGCTTTCTTT. This gives the protein CASSPLSGNTEAFF.

The V gene is TRBV28, the J gene TRBJ1-3; D not resolved. The germline CDR1 and CDR2 sequences are MDHEN and SYDVKM. V was clipped by 6 bases and J by 4 bases, with 7 bases between them. The CDR3 runs 12 residues. The CDR3 spells CASSSLGNTIYF. The CDR3 DNA reads as TGTGCCAGCAGCTCTCTCGGAAACACCATATATTTT. The full variable domain, completed using reference TRBV28 and TRBJ1-3, is DVKVTQSSRYLVKRTGEKVFLECVQDMDHENMFWYRQDPGLGLRLIYFSYDVKMKEKGDIPEGYSVSREKKERFSLILESASTNQTSMYLCASSSLGNTIYFGEGSWLTVV.

The count of this clone is one. The rearrangement uses TRBV5-4 and TRBJ1-1; 7 nucleotides match TRBD1. Unmatched junction bases numbered 14, after V lost 10 bases and J lost 5 bases. This CDR3 comprises 14 residues. Germline V gene sequence: CDR1 SGHNT, CDR2 YYREEE (reference sequence). For the CDR3, the DNA is TGTGCCCTCTCAGGAGGGGGCTGGAAGACTGAAGCTTTCTTT. Amino acids: CALSGGGWKTEAFF.

This chain links TRBV3-1 (or the pseudogene TRBV3-2) with TRBJ2-7, with D possibly matching TRBD1 (6 bases). CDR1 is LGHDT and CDR2 is YNNKEL in the germline V gene (reference sequence). V lost 4 bases to trimming and J lost 3 bases, with 13 bases between them. The CDR3 covers 14 residues. The CDR3 sequence: CASSLMTGNYEQYF. The CDR3 region has the DNA TGTGCCAGCAGCCTGATGACAGGTAACTACGAGCAGTACTTC.

The genes are TRBV18 and TRBJ1-1; a possible D gene is TRBD1 (6 bases). The germline V and J ends were trimmed by 4 bases and 11 bases, with 20 bases remaining between them. The CDR3 has 14 residues. CDR1 and CDR2 from the germline V gene are KGHSH and LQKENI. The CDR3 is CASSLSQGQRNAFF. The DNA for the CDR3 is TGTGCCAGCTCACTATCACAGGGTCAGCGTAACGCTTTCTTT. Full variable domain (outside the CDR3, taken from reference TRBV18 and TRBJ1-1): NAGVMQNPRHLVRRRGQEARLRCSPMKGHSHVYWYRQLPEEGLKFMVYLQKENIIDESGMPKERFSAEFPKEGPSILRIQQVVRGDSAAYFCASSLSQGQRNAFFGQGTRLTVV.

A note on this clone: The sample holds other DNA sequences that translate to the same CDR3. V usage is TRBV5-4 and J usage is TRBJ1-1, with 7 bases identical to TRBD1. The CDR3 runs 15 residues. Germline CDR1 is SGHNT and CDR2 is YYREEE (reference sequence). V trimming: 2 bases; J trimming: 1 base; junction bases outside the gene matches: 5. CDR3 in DNA: TGTGCCAGCAGCTTAGGGGGCCTATGGAACACTGAAGCTTTCTTT. It translates to CASSLGGLWNTEAFF. The whole variable domain, remainder taken from reference TRBV5-4 and TRBJ1-1, is ETGVTQSPTHLIKTRGQQVTLRCSSQSGHNTVSWYQQALGQGPQFIFQYYREEENGRGNFPPRFSGLQFPNYSSELNVNALELDDSALYLCASSLGGLWNTEAFFGQGTRLTVV.

This sequence joins TRBV29-1 and TRBJ2-2; the D gene is possibly TRBD2 (5 bases). The CDR3 is made up of 14 amino acids. Germline lookup yields CDR1 SQVTM and CDR2 ANQGSEA. Between the trimmed V and J ends, which lost 7 bases and 6 bases, there was a span of 18 bases. This chain's CDR3 is CSASRTGTAGELFF. In DNA, the CDR3 is TGCAGCGCCTCACGGACGGGAACGGCCGGGGAGCTGTTTTTT.

CDR3 DNA sequence: TGTGCCAGCAGCCAACAGGGGGTATCTGGAAACACCATATATTTT. Protein product: CASSQQGVSGNTIYF. This chain connects TRBV5-4 to TRBJ1-3, with 8 positions matching TRBD1. The germline V gene encodes CDR1 SGHNT and CDR2 YYREEE (reference sequence). CDR3 size: 15 residues. J was trimmed by 1 base and V by 4 bases; bases with no gene match: 4.

CDR3 DNA sequence: TGTGCCAGCAGCCAGCGGGAGGGTCCCTACGAGCAGTACTTC. Amino acid sequence: CASSQREGPYEQYF. V is TRBV3-1 (or the pseudogene TRBV3-2) and J is TRBJ2-7; 9 bases are a match to TRBD2. The CDR3 has 14 amino acids. Germline V lookup: CDR1 LGHDT, CDR2 YNNKEL (reference sequence). Trimming cost V 3 bases and J 2 bases; bases outside gene matches: 2.

As DNA, the CDR3 is TGTGCCAGCAGGACTAGGACAGGGGCGTTGGGCGAGCAGTACTTC. Translating it yields CASRTRTGALGEQYF. The chain has TRBV28 and TRBJ2-7; 9 nucleotides match TRBD1. The CDR3 has 15 amino acids. CDR1 is MDHEN and CDR2 is SYDVKM in the germline V gene. V was clipped by 6 bases and J by 6 bases; unmatched bases: 12. The variable domain in full, with the rest retrieved from reference TRBV28 and TRBJ2-7, is DVKVTQSSRYLVKRTGEKVFLECVQDMDHENMFWYRQDPGLGLRLIYFSYDVKMKEKGDIPEGYSVSREKKERFSLILESASTNQTSMYLCASRTRTGALGEQYFGPGTRLTVT.

The chain has TRBV27 and TRBJ1-6; D unresolved. Trimming took off 11 bases at V and 0 bases at J, with 26 bases between the two ends. The CDR3 is 19 amino acids. Germline V lookup: CDR1 MNHEY, CDR2 SMNVEV (reference sequence). CDR3 sequence reads: CAGGEFPPAISSYNSPLHF. For the CDR3, the DNA is TGTGCCGGCGGAGAGTTCCCGCCCGCGATAAGCTCCTATAATTCACCCCTCCACTTT.

V is TRBV24-1 and J is TRBJ2-5, with 9 nucleotides matching TRBD1. Per germline, CDR1 KGHDR and CDR2 SFDVKD. With V trimmed by 9 bases and J by 4 bases, 8 bases remained unmatched. The CDR3 runs to 14 residues. The CDR3 loop reads CATQGQGLGETQYF. The CDR3 nucleotides are TGTGCCACCCAGGGACAGGGCTTAGGAGAGACCCAGTACTTC.

This chain connects TRBV25-1 to TRBJ1-4; TRBD1 matches 7 bases. V lost 3 bases to trimming and J lost 6 bases; unmatched junction nucleotides: 10. Germline V CDR1 and CDR2: MGHDK, SYGVNS. CDR3 length: 16 amino acids. The CDR3 is CASSEYTGVEDEKLFF. The CDR3 DNA reads TGTGCCAGCAGTGAGTACACAGGGGTGGAGGATGAAAAACTGTTTTTT.

This clone was counted once. The chain recombines TRBV19 with TRBJ1-5; TRBD1 matches 7 bases. Germline V gene lookup returns CDR1 LNHDA and CDR2 SQIVND (reference sequence). CDR3 length equals 15 residues. V shed 6 bases, J shed 4 bases, and the junction held 9 bases outside the gene matches. The CDR3 DNA follows: TGTGCCAGTAGCATCAGGGACAGCTATAATCAGCCCCAGCATTTT. As protein: CASSIRDSYNQPQHF.

The chain combines TRBV6-5 with TRBJ1-1; 10 positions agree with TRBD1. The trim removed 6 bases at V and 5 bases at J, leaving 6 bases unmatched. This CDR3 has 14 residues. Germline V lookup: CDR1 MNHEY, CDR2 SVGAGI. This CDR3 is CASSGQGGLTEAFF. The CDR3 DNA reads TGTGCCAGCAGCGGACAGGGGGGTCTTACTGAAGCTTTCTTT.

This rearrangement joins TRBV11-1 to TRBJ2-7; 7 bases align to TRBD1. The CDR3 runs 14 residues. J was trimmed by 0 bases and V by 5 bases; bases with no gene match: 4. The V gene's germline CDR1 is SGHAT and CDR2 FQDESV (reference sequence). For the CDR3, the DNA is TGTGCCAGCAGCCACCGGGACAGCTCCTACGAGCAGTACTTC. Protein product: CASSHRDSSYEQYF.

The chain has TRBV18 and TRBJ2-3, with 12 bases aligning to TRBD2. The J segment lost 1 base and the V segment lost 2 bases, leaving 4 bases of the junction unmatched. The CDR3 spans 17 residues. Germline values: CDR1 KGHSH, CDR2 LQKENI. In nucleotides, the CDR3 is TGTGCCAGCTCACCAGTATGGACTAGCGGGGGCACAGATACGCAGTATTTT. It translates to CASSPVWTSGGTDTQYF.

The rearrangement links TRBV6-1 to TRBJ1-5; D might be TRBD1 (6 bases). Germline V lookup: CDR1 MNHNS, CDR2 SASEGT. This CDR3 is 14 amino acids long. With 2 bases removed from V and 7 bases from J, the gap between germline ends came to 12 bases. The CDR3 nucleotides read TGTGCCAGCAGTGAACTACAGGGACACCAGCCCCAGCATTTT. It encodes CASSELQGHQPQHF.

The V gene is TRBV7-6, the J gene TRBJ2-1; no clear D gene. Germline lookup yields CDR1 SGHVS and CDR2 FNYEAQ. CDR3 size: 12 residues. Trimming removed 4 bases from V and 9 bases from J, with 10 bases in between. This chain's CDR3 is CASSSSEVEQFF. DNA for the CDR3: TGTGCCAGCAGCTCGAGCGAGGTTGAGCAGTTCTTC.

This chain connects TRBV5-5 to TRBJ2-5; 8 bases are shared with TRBD1. Germline lookup yields CDR1 SGHKS and CDR2 YYEKEE (reference sequence). The junction had 7 bases not matched to a gene; V was cut back by 0 bases and J by 0 bases. This CDR3 is built from 17 residues. The CDR3 loop is CASSLGQGALYQETQYF. The CDR3 DNA follows: TGTGCCAGCAGCTTGGGTCAGGGGGCCCTATACCAAGAGACCCAGTACTTC. Full variable domain (outside the CDR3, taken from reference TRBV5-5 and TRBJ2-5): DAGVTQSPTHLIKTRGQQVTLRCSPISGHKSVSWYQQVLGQGPQFIFQYYEKEERGRGNFPDRFSARQFPNYSSELNVNALLLGDSALYLCASSLGQGALYQETQYFGPGTRLLVL.

DNA of the CDR3: TGTGCCATCAGTGACGTGTCAGCGGGGAAGAACACCGGGGAGCTGTTTTTT. This encodes CAISDVSAGKNTGELFF. This rearrangement joins TRBV10-3 to TRBJ2-2; 7 nucleotides match TRBD2. The CDR3 totals 17 residues. V shed 3 bases, J shed 1 base, and the junction held 8 bases outside the gene matches. Germline CDR1 reads ENHRY; CDR2 reads SYGVKD.

This clone was seen once. The chain has TRBV30 and TRBJ1-4, with TRBD1 identical over 7 bases. The CDR3 contains 15 residues. Per the germline V gene, CDR1 is GTSNPN and CDR2 is SVGIG (reference sequence). The V segment lost 4 bases and the J segment 8 bases; nucleotides outside the gene matches: 13. CDR3 sequence (DNA): TGTGCCTGGAATCGTCCGGAGACAGGGAAAGAAAAACTGTTTTTT. This gives the protein CAWNRPETGKEKLFF.

This clone was observed a few times. The chain joins TRBV5-6 to TRBJ2-3, with 12 bases fitting TRBD2. The CDR3 is 19 amino acids. In germline, CDR1 is SGHDT, CDR2 YYEEEE. Trimming removed 4 bases from V and 6 bases from J; junction bases left unmatched: 18. The CDR3 here is CASSLLGTSGSPGRDTQYF. CDR3 nucleotides: TGTGCCAGCAGCCTGCTGGGGACTAGCGGGTCCCCAGGGCGGGATACGCAGTATTTT.

The V and J genes are TRBV29-1 and TRBJ2-3, with TRBD2 matching over 13 bases. CDR1 is SQVTM, CDR2 ANQGSEA, per germline. This CDR3 is built from 14 residues. The V segment lost 7 bases and the J segment 0 bases; nucleotides outside the gene matches: 1. CDR3 DNA: TGCAGCGGGGGACTAGCGGGGAGCACAGATACGCAGTATTTT. Its protein is CSGGLAGSTDTQYF.

The gene calls are TRBV3-1 (or the pseudogene TRBV3-2) and TRBJ2-1, with 9 positions matching TRBD1. The CDR3 consists of 15 residues. Germline CDR1 reads LGHDT; CDR2 reads YNNKEL (reference sequence). V lost 1 base and J lost 6; bases outside the gene matches: 4. DNA for the CDR3: TGTGCCAGCAGCCAAGGGGGGACAGGGAGCAATGAGCAGTTCTTC. Translation: CASSQGGTGSNEQFF.